A single sample gave rise to the 11 T cell receptor beta chains below, sequenced in a study of control samples from healthy donors and cancer patients. Libraries were prepared by immunoSEQ multiplex PCR; TCRdb keeps only in-frame clonotypes and omits some of them. Among about 140,000 clones listed, more than 90% were seen once. Input material: blood. All receptors come from a man aged 25 to 45 in good health.

The chain employs TRBV5-1 and TRBJ2-1, with 13 positions matching TRBD2. V lost 0 bases to trimming and J lost 9 bases; unmatched junction nucleotides: 9. The V gene's germline CDR1 is SGHRS and CDR2 YFSETQ. The CDR3 is made up of 17 amino acids. CDR3 sequence: CASSLAGLAGVGGEQFF. The CDR3 DNA reads TGCGCCAGCAGCTTGGCCGGACTAGCGGGAGTTGGGGGTGAGCAGTTCTTC.

The rearrangement links TRBV11-3 to TRBJ1-1; a possible D gene is TRBD1 (5 bases). The CDR3 runs 13 residues. Germline lookup yields CDR1 SGHNT and CDR2 YENEEA. With 5 bases removed from V and 0 bases from J, the gap between germline ends came to 7 bases. CDR3 sequence reads: CASSKQVNTEAFF. For the CDR3, the DNA is TGTGCCAGCAGCAAACAGGTGAACACTGAAGCTTTCTTT.

This chain links TRBV4-1 with TRBJ2-5; possible D gene TRBD2, 5 bases. Germline V gives CDR1 MGHRA, CDR2 YSYEKL. The V end lost 0 bases, the J end lost 4 bases, and 18 bases lay between the germline ends. The CDR3 length is 17 residues. The DNA of the CDR3 is TGCGCCAGCAGCCAAGAGGGTAGCGCGGGTTTTGGAGAGACCCAGTACTTC. It translates to CASSQEGSAGFGETQYF.

V gene TRBV19 combines with J gene TRBJ2-1, with 11 positions matching TRBD2. This CDR3 has 19 amino acids. V gave up 5 bases and J gave up 0 bases; unmatched junction bases: 12. CDR1 is LNHDA and CDR2 is SQIVND in the germline V gene (reference sequence). CDR3 in DNA: TGTGCCAGTAGTCCGAGGGGACTAGCGGTCTTAAGCTCCTACAATGAGCAGTTCTTC. This sequence encodes CASSPRGLAVLSSYNEQFF.

The CDR3 coding sequence is TGTGCCAGCAGCGTCAGACAGGGACAGAAAGAGACCCAGTACTTC. Translating gives CASSVRQGQKETQYF. The chain employs TRBV9 and TRBJ2-5; TRBD1 matches at 7 bases. In germline, CDR1 is SGDLS, CDR2 YYNGEE. The CDR3 length is 15 residues. The junction had 7 bases not matched to a gene; V was cut back by 2 bases and J by 3 bases.

This clone was seen a few times. The V and J genes are TRBV20-1 and TRBJ2-5, with TRBD2 identical over 8 bases. CDR1 is DFQATT, CDR2 SNEGSKA, per germline (reference sequence). This CDR3 spans 16 amino acids. With V trimmed by 3 bases and J by 4 bases, 13 bases remained unmatched. CDR3 amino acids: CSASGLWSGSGETQYF. The CDR3 region has the DNA TGCAGTGCTAGTGGGTTGTGGAGCGGGAGTGGAGAGACCCAGTACTTC.

The V and J genes are TRBV5-1 and TRBJ1-1; no definite D call. This CDR3 has 14 residues. Between the trimmed V and J ends, which lost 2 bases and 5 bases, there was a span of 13 bases. Germline CDR1 and CDR2: SGHRS and YFSETQ. The CDR3 spells CASSLTIRSTEAFF. CDR3 sequence (DNA): TGCGCCAGCAGCTTAACCATCCGGAGTACTGAAGCTTTCTTT.

This clone was observed once. The rearrangement links TRBV6-5 to TRBJ2-1; 13 nucleotides align to TRBD2. With V trimmed by 6 bases and J by 9 bases, 8 bases remained unmatched. CDR3 length: 15 residues. The germline gives CDR1 MNHEY, CDR2 SVGAGI. The DNA of the CDR3 is TGTGCCAGCAGGACTAGCGGGAGGAGGATAAGTGAGCAGTTCTTC. This codes for CASRTSGRRISEQFF.

The chain combines TRBV7-3 with TRBJ2-3; D is undetermined. The V gene lost 2 bases and the J gene lost 3 bases, with 9 bases spanning the gap. Germline-derived CDR1 and CDR2 are SGHTA and FQGTGA. The CDR3 has 14 residues. Written as DNA, the CDR3 is TGTGCCAGCAGCTTAGATTCGGTTACAGATACGCAGTATTTT. Translation: CASSLDSVTDTQYF.

The CDR3 DNA follows: TGTGCCAGCAGCTTAGGAGCGGGTCCCGGGGAGCAGTTCTTC. Amino acids: CASSLGAGPGEQFF. V is TRBV7-9 and J is TRBJ2-1, with D possibly being TRBD2 (6 bases). The CDR3 covers 14 residues. V lost 1 base and J 10 bases, leaving 14 bases between the germline ends. Germline-derived CDR1 and CDR2 are SEHNR and FQNEAQ (reference sequence).

The chain employs TRBV18 and TRBJ1-2; D unclear. This CDR3 contains 12 residues. CDR1 KGHSH and CDR2 LQKENI come from the germline V gene. With 2 bases removed from V and 5 bases from J, the gap between germline ends came to 6 bases. The CDR3 protein is CASSPGGYGYTF. CDR3 nucleotides: TGTGCCAGCTCACCAGGAGGGTATGGCTACACCTTC.